The rows below give T cell receptor beta chains drawn from one sample of a study of blood T cells in healthy people across ages. TCRdb passed the 5' RACE reads through MiXCR, listing each CDR3 protein once. The sample records about a million distinct CDR3 sequences, roughly two fifths being singletons. Input material: blood. Every receptor here comes from a man aged 18 to 30 in good health. The CDR3 runs from the conserved cysteine through the conserved F or W. Each record gives: clone size, J gene, D gene, V gene, CDR3 DNA, CDR3 protein. A D gene is named only where the DNA matches it firmly. Size values are once, few and many counts, or a class for expanded clones, and some rows have none.

clone_size: -
j_call: TRBJ2-3
d_call: -
v_call: TRBV19
cdr3_nt: TGTGCCAGTAGTATACTTGAAGAAGATACGCAGTATTTT
cdr3_aa: CASSILEEDTQYF

clone_size: few
j_call: TRBJ2-3
d_call: -
v_call: TRBV5-1
cdr3_nt: TGCGCCAGCAGCTTGGGGCTATTTCCGACAGATACGCAGTATTTT
cdr3_aa: CASSLGLFPTDTQYF

clone_size: few
j_call: TRBJ2-5
d_call: -
v_call: TRBV7-6
cdr3_nt: TGTGCCAGCAGCCCTCAGACCTCGACAGAGACCCAGTACTTC
cdr3_aa: CASSPQTSTETQYF

clone_size: many
j_call: TRBJ2-3
d_call: -
v_call: TRBV7-9
cdr3_nt: TGTGCCAGCAGTTCCCCTAAGTATTTT
cdr3_aa: CASSSPKYF

clone_size: -
j_call: TRBJ1-4
d_call: -
v_call: TRBV4-2
cdr3_nt: TGTGCCAGCAGCGTCGCGAGCCGTGACTTGTTTTTT
cdr3_aa: CASSVASRDLFF

clone_size: -
j_call: TRBJ2-3
d_call: -
v_call: TRBV7-9
cdr3_nt: TGTGCCAGCAGCTTTTCCCAGTTTTTGACAGATACGCAGTATTTT
cdr3_aa: CASSFSQFLTDTQYF

clone_size: -
j_call: TRBJ2-2
d_call: TRBD1
v_call: TRBV10-3
cdr3_nt: TGTGCCACCCGAGGGACAGCAATGACCGGGGAGCTGTTTTTT
cdr3_aa: CATRGTAMTGELFF

clone_size: many
j_call: TRBJ2-1
d_call: -
v_call: TRBV20-1
cdr3_nt: TGCAGTGCTAGAGGACCGGACGGTTACAATGAGCAGTTCTTC
cdr3_aa: CSARGPDGYNEQFF

clone_size: few
j_call: TRBJ1-2
d_call: -
v_call: TRBV6-5
cdr3_nt: TGTGCCAGCAGTTACTCCCCAGACCGTCCTCGTATCTATGGCTACACCTTC
cdr3_aa: CASSYSPDRPRIYGYTF

clone_size: few
j_call: TRBJ2-2
d_call: -
v_call: TRBV2
cdr3_nt: TGTGCCAGCAGAGACGTCCGGGTTACGAACACCGGGGAGCTGTTTTTT
cdr3_aa: CASRDVRVTNTGELFF

clone_size: -
j_call: TRBJ1-5
d_call: -
v_call: TRBV12-3/TRBV12-4
cdr3_nt: TGTGCCAGCAGCTACAGAAGAGGGAGCAATCAGCCCCAGCATTTT
cdr3_aa: CASSYRRGSNQPQHF

clone_size: many
j_call: TRBJ2-7
d_call: -
v_call: TRBV7-2
cdr3_nt: TGTGCCAGCAGCTTAGGGGGGGAGTACGAGCAGTACTTC
cdr3_aa: CASSLGGEYEQYF

clone_size: many
j_call: TRBJ2-3
d_call: -
v_call: TRBV4-1
cdr3_nt: TGCGCCAGCAGCCAAAGAGGTTTCACAGATACGCAGTATTTT
cdr3_aa: CASSQRGFTDTQYF

clone_size: -
j_call: TRBJ2-1
d_call: TRBD2
v_call: TRBV11-3
cdr3_nt: TGTGCCAGCAGCTTAATGGGCGGGGGGACCTCCTACAAGGAGCAGTTCTTC
cdr3_aa: CASSLMGGGTSYKEQFF

clone_size: few
j_call: TRBJ2-3
d_call: TRBD1
v_call: TRBV10-3
cdr3_nt: TGTGCCATCAGTAGGAGCGGACAGGGGGGACCAGATACGCAGTATTTT
cdr3_aa: CAISRSGQGGPDTQYF

clone_size: -
j_call: TRBJ2-3
d_call: -
v_call: TRBV24-1
cdr3_nt: TGTGCCACCAGCCGATCAGGTTCAGATACGCAGTATTTT
cdr3_aa: CATSRSGSDTQYF

clone_size: few
j_call: TRBJ2-7
d_call: -
v_call: TRBV20-1
cdr3_nt: TGCAGTGCTAGACCTGGACCAAACGACGGCGAGCAGTACTTC
cdr3_aa: CSARPGPNDGEQYF

clone_size: many
j_call: TRBJ2-5
d_call: TRBD1
v_call: TRBV2
cdr3_nt: TGTGCCAGCAGGATCGGACAGGGAAGGGAGCAAGAGACCCAGTACTTC
cdr3_aa: CASRIGQGREQETQYF

clone_size: once
j_call: TRBJ2-1
d_call: -
v_call: TRBV7-2
cdr3_nt: TGTGCCAGCAGCTTGCCTGGTCCCTATTCCTACAATGAGCAGTTCTTC
cdr3_aa: CASSLPGPYSYNEQFF

clone_size: many
j_call: TRBJ1-2
d_call: TRBD1
v_call: TRBV10-3
cdr3_nt: TGTGCCATCAGTGCAGGACAGGATTTGAATGGCTACACCTTC
cdr3_aa: CAISAGQDLNGYTF

clone_size: few
j_call: TRBJ1-2
d_call: -
v_call: TRBV14
cdr3_nt: TGTGCCAGCAGCGGGATTCTGTACTATGGCTACACCTTC
cdr3_aa: CASSGILYYGYTF

clone_size: -
j_call: TRBJ1-1
d_call: -
v_call: TRBV14
cdr3_nt: TGTGCCAGCAGCCAATTACGAGGGAACACTGGAGCTTTCTTT
cdr3_aa: CASSQLRGNTGAFF

clone_size: many
j_call: TRBJ2-3
d_call: -
v_call: TRBV11-2
cdr3_nt: TGTGCCAGTTTTCCTAGCACAGATACGCAGTATTTT
cdr3_aa: CASFPSTDTQYF

clone_size: -
j_call: TRBJ2-1
d_call: TRBD2
v_call: TRBV3-1
cdr3_nt: TGTGCCAGCAGCCAAGATAGGAGGGACTACAGACAAGAGACCCAGTTCTTC
cdr3_aa: CASSQDRRDYRQETQFF

clone_size: -
j_call: TRBJ2-2
d_call: -
v_call: TRBV5-4
cdr3_nt: TGTGCCAGCAGCCCGGGAGGGACAGGGCTCGGGGAGCTGTTTTTT
cdr3_aa: CASSPGGTGLGELFF

clone_size: -
j_call: TRBJ1-2
d_call: -
v_call: TRBV12-3/TRBV12-4
cdr3_nt: TGTGCCAGCAGCCAGGGCGGACCCTACTATGGCTACACCTTC
cdr3_aa: CASSQGGPYYGYTF

clone_size: -
j_call: TRBJ2-1
d_call: -
v_call: TRBV29-1
cdr3_nt: TGCAGCGTTGAAGTGGGACTCTACAATGAGCAGTTCTTC
cdr3_aa: CSVEVGLYNEQFF

clone_size: -
j_call: TRBJ2-5
d_call: -
v_call: TRBV3-1
cdr3_nt: TGTGCCAGCAGCCGAACGACAAACCAAGAGACCCAGTACTTC
cdr3_aa: CASSRTTNQETQYF

clone_size: -
j_call: TRBJ1-2
d_call: -
v_call: TRBV15
cdr3_nt: TGTGCCACCAGCAGTTTCCTCGACAGTTTGTACTATGGCTACACCTTC
cdr3_aa: CATSSFLDSLYYGYTF

clone_size: -
j_call: TRBJ1-2
d_call: TRBD1
v_call: TRBV20-1
cdr3_nt: TGCAGTGCTAGGGGGGGACAGGGGAAACTCTATGGCTACACCTTC
cdr3_aa: CSARGGQGKLYGYTF

clone_size: -
j_call: TRBJ2-1
d_call: -
v_call: TRBV5-4
cdr3_nt: TGTGCCAGCAGCTCCCCCCTCGGGCCCAGCTCCTACAATGAGCAGTTCTTC
cdr3_aa: CASSSPLGPSSYNEQFF

clone_size: -
j_call: TRBJ2-3
d_call: -
v_call: TRBV11-2
cdr3_nt: TGTGCCAGCAGCCAAGGGGGGGAAGCAGATACGCAGTATTTT
cdr3_aa: CASSQGGEADTQYF

clone_size: few
j_call: TRBJ2-3
d_call: TRBD2
v_call: TRBV27
cdr3_nt: TGTGCCAGCAGTTTATCGTGGCGACTAGCGGGGGGGCTAGATACGCAGTATTTT
cdr3_aa: CASSLSWRLAGGLDTQYF

clone_size: once
j_call: TRBJ1-2
d_call: -
v_call: TRBV13
cdr3_nt: TGTGCCAGCAGCGCGGGGGGAGCTAACTATGACTACACCTTC
cdr3_aa: CASSAGGANYDYTF

clone_size: few
j_call: TRBJ1-1
d_call: -
v_call: TRBV20-1
cdr3_nt: TGCAGTGGGGCGGGATTGAACACTGAAGCTTTCTTT
cdr3_aa: CSGAGLNTEAFF

clone_size: -
j_call: TRBJ2-2
d_call: -
v_call: TRBV27
cdr3_nt: TGTGCCAGCAGTTCGGCGGGGTCCAGAGGGGAGCTGTTTTTT
cdr3_aa: CASSSAGSRGELFF

clone_size: many
j_call: TRBJ2-1
d_call: -
v_call: TRBV6-5
cdr3_nt: TGTGCCAGCAGTTACTCTCAGGGCAATGAGCAGTTCTTC
cdr3_aa: CASSYSQGNEQFF

clone_size: -
j_call: TRBJ1-6
d_call: -
v_call: TRBV20-1
cdr3_nt: TGCAGTGCTAGGGGGGGACATCCTAATTCACCCCTCCACTTT
cdr3_aa: CSARGGHPNSPLHF

clone_size: few
j_call: TRBJ1-2
d_call: -
v_call: TRBV20-1
cdr3_nt: TGCAGTGCCTCAGATACAGGGTACGCCTATGGCTACACCTTC
cdr3_aa: CSASDTGYAYGYTF

clone_size: -
j_call: TRBJ2-1
d_call: -
v_call: TRBV4-3
cdr3_nt: TGCGCCAGCAGCCAAGATAGTCGCTACAATGAGCAGTTCTTC
cdr3_aa: CASSQDSRYNEQFF

clone_size: -
j_call: TRBJ2-1
d_call: -
v_call: TRBV12-3/TRBV12-4
cdr3_nt: TGTGCCAGCAGTCCTCCCCGGGGGAGATACGATGAGCAGTTCTTC
cdr3_aa: CASSPPRGRYDEQFF

clone_size: -
j_call: TRBJ2-1
d_call: TRBD1
v_call: TRBV24-1
cdr3_nt: TGTGCCACTAGCGACAGGGGTTATGAGCAGTTCTTC
cdr3_aa: CATSDRGYEQFF

clone_size: -
j_call: TRBJ2-2
d_call: TRBD1
v_call: TRBV9
cdr3_nt: TGTGCCAGCAGCATAGGGACAGAAATCACCGGGGAGCTGTTTTTT
cdr3_aa: CASSIGTEITGELFF

clone_size: -
j_call: TRBJ2-1
d_call: -
v_call: TRBV9
cdr3_nt: TGTGCCAGCAGCCCAAGACCCCCCTACAATGAGCAGTTCTTC
cdr3_aa: CASSPRPPYNEQFF

clone_size: few
j_call: TRBJ1-4
d_call: TRBD1
v_call: TRBV20-1
cdr3_nt: TGCAGCGCGCCCGGGACAGGGGATGAAAAACTGTTTTTT
cdr3_aa: CSAPGTGDEKLFF

clone_size: few
j_call: TRBJ2-1
d_call: TRBD1
v_call: TRBV7-2
cdr3_nt: TGTGCCAGCAGCTTAGTGGTGGGACAGGGGGCCCTCAATGAGCAGTTCTTC
cdr3_aa: CASSLVVGQGALNEQFF

clone_size: -
j_call: TRBJ2-5
d_call: -
v_call: TRBV18
cdr3_nt: TGTGCCAGCTCACCAGATGCTGGGGCTCAAGAGACCCAGTACTTC
cdr3_aa: CASSPDAGAQETQYF

clone_size: few
j_call: TRBJ1-1
d_call: -
v_call: TRBV6-2/TRBV6-3
cdr3_nt: TGTGCCAGCAGCTATTGGGGGCGCGACACTGAAGCTTTCTTT
cdr3_aa: CASSYWGRDTEAFF

clone_size: -
j_call: TRBJ2-2
d_call: -
v_call: TRBV27
cdr3_nt: TGTGCCACCTTCTCGGGCAGGACGAACACCGGGGAGCTGTTTTTT
cdr3_aa: CATFSGRTNTGELFF

clone_size: -
j_call: TRBJ2-1
d_call: -
v_call: TRBV14
cdr3_nt: TGTGCCAGCAGCGGGGCAGGCTCCTACAATGAGCAGTTCTTC
cdr3_aa: CASSGAGSYNEQFF

clone_size: -
j_call: TRBJ2-5
d_call: -
v_call: TRBV24-1
cdr3_nt: TGTGCCACCAGTGATGTGAACAGCAAAGAGACCCAGTACTTC
cdr3_aa: CATSDVNSKETQYF

clone_size: few
j_call: TRBJ2-2
d_call: -
v_call: TRBV2
cdr3_nt: TGTGTAGCCCGCCAGGGGCGTGACACCGGGGAGCTGTTTTTT
cdr3_aa: CVARQGRDTGELFF

clone_size: -
j_call: TRBJ2-1
d_call: -
v_call: TRBV7-9
cdr3_nt: TGTGCCAGCAGTGATCCGAGACGGGTTGAGCAGTTCTTC
cdr3_aa: CASSDPRRVEQFF

clone_size: many
j_call: TRBJ2-3
d_call: -
v_call: TRBV29-1
cdr3_nt: TGCAGCGTTGAGCGGGGGCACACAGATACGCAGTATTTT
cdr3_aa: CSVERGHTDTQYF

clone_size: -
j_call: TRBJ1-2
d_call: -
v_call: TRBV11-2
cdr3_nt: TGTGTCAGCAGCTTAGTGAGGGGCCCTAACTATGGCTACACCTTC
cdr3_aa: CVSSLVRGPNYGYTF

clone_size: few
j_call: TRBJ2-3
d_call: -
v_call: TRBV6-5
cdr3_nt: TGTGCCAGCAGTCGACAGGCCAACACAGATACGCAGTATTTT
cdr3_aa: CASSRQANTDTQYF

clone_size: -
j_call: TRBJ2-1
d_call: -
v_call: TRBV6-5
cdr3_nt: TGTGCCAGCAGTTACTCGTCCAGCAGCAATGAGCAGTTCTTC
cdr3_aa: CASSYSSSSNEQFF